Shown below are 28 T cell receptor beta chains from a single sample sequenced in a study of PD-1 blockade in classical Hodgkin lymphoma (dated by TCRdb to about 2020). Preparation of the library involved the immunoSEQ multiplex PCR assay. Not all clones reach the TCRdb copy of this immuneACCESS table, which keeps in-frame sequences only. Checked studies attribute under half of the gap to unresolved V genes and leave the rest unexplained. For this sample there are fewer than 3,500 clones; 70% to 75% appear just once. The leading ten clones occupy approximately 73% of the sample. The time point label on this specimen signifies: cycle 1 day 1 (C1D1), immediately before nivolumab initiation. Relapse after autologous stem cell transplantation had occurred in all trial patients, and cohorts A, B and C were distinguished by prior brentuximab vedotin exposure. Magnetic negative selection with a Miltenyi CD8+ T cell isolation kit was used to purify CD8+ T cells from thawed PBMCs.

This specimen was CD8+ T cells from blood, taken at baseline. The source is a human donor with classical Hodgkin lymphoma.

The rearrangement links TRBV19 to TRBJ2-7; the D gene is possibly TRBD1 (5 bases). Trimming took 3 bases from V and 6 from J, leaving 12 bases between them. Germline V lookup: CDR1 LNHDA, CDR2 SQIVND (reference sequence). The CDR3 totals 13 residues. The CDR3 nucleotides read TGTGCCAGTAGTATGGTCCAGGGTCGCGAGCAGTACTTC. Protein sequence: CASSMVQGREQYF.

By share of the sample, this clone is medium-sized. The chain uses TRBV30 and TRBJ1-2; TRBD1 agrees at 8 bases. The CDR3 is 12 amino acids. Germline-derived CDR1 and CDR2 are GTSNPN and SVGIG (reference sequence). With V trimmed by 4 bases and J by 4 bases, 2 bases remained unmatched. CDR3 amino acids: CAWIGQGYGYTF. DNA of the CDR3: TGTGCCTGGATAGGACAGGGCTATGGCTACACCTTC.

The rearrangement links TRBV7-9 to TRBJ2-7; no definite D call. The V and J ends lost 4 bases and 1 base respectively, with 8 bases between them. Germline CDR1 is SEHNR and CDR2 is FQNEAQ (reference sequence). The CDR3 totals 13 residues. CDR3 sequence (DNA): TGTGCCAGCAGCTCGGTAGTTTCCTACGAGCAGTACTTC. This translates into CASSSVVSYEQYF.

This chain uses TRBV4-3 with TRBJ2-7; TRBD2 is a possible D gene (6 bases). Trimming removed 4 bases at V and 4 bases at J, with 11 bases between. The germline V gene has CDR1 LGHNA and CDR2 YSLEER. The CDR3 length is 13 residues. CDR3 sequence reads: CASSPSAFYEQYF. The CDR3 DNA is TGCGCCAGCAGCCCTAGCGCATTTTACGAGCAGTACTTC.

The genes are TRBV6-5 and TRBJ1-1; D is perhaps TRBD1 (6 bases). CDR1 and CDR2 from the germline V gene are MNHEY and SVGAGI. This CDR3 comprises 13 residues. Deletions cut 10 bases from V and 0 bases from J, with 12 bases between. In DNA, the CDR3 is TGTGCCACCACGGGACACATGAACACTGAAGCTTTCTTT. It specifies CATTGHMNTEAFF.

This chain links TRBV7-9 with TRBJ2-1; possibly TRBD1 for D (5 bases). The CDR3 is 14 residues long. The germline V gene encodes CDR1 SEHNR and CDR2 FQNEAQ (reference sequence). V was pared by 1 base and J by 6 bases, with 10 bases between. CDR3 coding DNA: TGTGCCAGCAGCTTAGTTTTACAGGCCAATGAGCAGTTCTTC. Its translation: CASSLVLQANEQFF. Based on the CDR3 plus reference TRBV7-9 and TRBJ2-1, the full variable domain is DTGVSQNPRHKITKRGQNVTFRCDPISEHNRLYWYRQTLGQGPEFLTYFQNEAQLEKSRLLSDRFSAERPKGSFSTLEIQRTEQGDSAMYLCASSLVLQANEQFFGPGTRLTVL.

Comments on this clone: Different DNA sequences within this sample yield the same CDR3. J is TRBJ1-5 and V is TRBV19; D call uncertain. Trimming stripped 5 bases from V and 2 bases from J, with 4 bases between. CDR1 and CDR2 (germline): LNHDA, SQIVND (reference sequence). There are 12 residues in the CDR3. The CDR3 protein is CASSLRNQPQHF. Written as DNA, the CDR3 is TGTGCCAGTAGTCTACGCAATCAGCCCCAGCATTTT.

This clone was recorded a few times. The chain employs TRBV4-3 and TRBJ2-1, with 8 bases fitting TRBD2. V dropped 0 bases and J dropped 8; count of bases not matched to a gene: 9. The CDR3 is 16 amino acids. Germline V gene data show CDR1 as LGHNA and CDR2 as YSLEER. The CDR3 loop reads CASSQDRRGGTYEQFF. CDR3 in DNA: TGCGCCAGCAGCCAAGATAGACGGGGGGGTACCTATGAGCAGTTCTTC.

The CDR3 nucleotides read TGTGCCAGCAGTTTCTCGGTGGGGACCAGGGAGGGAGCTTTCTTT. This translates into CASSFSVGTREGAFF. This sequence joins TRBV28 and TRBJ1-1; perhaps TRBD1 as D (5 bases). The CDR3 extends over 15 amino acids. Germline-derived CDR1 and CDR2 are MDHEN and SYDVKM. Trimming shortened V by 3 bases and J by 10 bases, and 21 bases separated the two germline ends. The full variable domain, with the rest looked up from reference TRBV28 and TRBJ1-1, is DVKVTQSSRYLVKRTGEKVFLECVQDMDHENMFWYRQDPGLGLRLIYFSYDVKMKEKGDIPEGYSVSREKKERFSLILESASTNQTSMYLCASSFSVGTREGAFFGQGTRLTVV.

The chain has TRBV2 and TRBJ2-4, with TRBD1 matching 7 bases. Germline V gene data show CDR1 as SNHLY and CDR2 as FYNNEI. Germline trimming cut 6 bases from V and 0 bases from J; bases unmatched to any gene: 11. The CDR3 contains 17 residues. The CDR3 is CASSDYRGSEAKNIQYF. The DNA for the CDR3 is TGTGCCAGCAGCGATTACAGGGGTAGTGAAGCCAAAAACATTCAGTACTTC.

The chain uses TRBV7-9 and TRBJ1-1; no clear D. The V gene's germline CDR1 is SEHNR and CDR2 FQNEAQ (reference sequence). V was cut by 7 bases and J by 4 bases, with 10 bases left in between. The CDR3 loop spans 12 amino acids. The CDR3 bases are TGTGCCAGCATCGACGGTGGCACTGAAGCTTTCTTT. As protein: CASIDGGTEAFF.

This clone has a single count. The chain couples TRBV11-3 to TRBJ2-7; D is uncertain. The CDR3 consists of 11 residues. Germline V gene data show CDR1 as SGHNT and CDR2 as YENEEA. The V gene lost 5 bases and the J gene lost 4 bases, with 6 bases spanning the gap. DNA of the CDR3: TGTGCCAGCAGCAGTCGTTACGAGCAGTACTTC. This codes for CASSSRYEQYF.

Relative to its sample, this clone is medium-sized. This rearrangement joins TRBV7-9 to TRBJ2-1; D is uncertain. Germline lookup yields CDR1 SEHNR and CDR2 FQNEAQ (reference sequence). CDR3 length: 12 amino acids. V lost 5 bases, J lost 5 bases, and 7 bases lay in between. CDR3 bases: TGTGCCAGCAGCGGGTGGGACAATGAGCAGTTCTTC. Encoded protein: CASSGWDNEQFF.

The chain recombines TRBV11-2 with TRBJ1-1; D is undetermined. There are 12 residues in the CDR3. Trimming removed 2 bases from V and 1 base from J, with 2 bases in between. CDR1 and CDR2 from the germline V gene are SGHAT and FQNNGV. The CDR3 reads CASSLSNTEAFF. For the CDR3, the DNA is TGTGCCAGCAGCTTATCGAACACTGAAGCTTTCTTT.

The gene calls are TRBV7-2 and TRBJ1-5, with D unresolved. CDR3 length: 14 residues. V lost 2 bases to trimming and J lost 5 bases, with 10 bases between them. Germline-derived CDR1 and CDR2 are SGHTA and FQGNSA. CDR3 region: CASSLYSFDQPQHF. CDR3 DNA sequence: TGTGCCAGCAGCTTATACAGTTTTGATCAGCCCCAGCATTTT.

CDR3 in amino acids: CASSFTSGTGYHNEQFF. DNA for the CDR3: TGTGCCAGCAGCTTTACATCCGGGACAGGGTACCACAATGAGCAGTTCTTC. V and J are TRBV11-2 and TRBJ2-1; 9 bases line up with TRBD1. Trimming cost V 3 bases and J 5 bases; bases outside gene matches: 11. The CDR3 contains 17 residues. Per germline, CDR1 SGHAT and CDR2 FQNNGV.

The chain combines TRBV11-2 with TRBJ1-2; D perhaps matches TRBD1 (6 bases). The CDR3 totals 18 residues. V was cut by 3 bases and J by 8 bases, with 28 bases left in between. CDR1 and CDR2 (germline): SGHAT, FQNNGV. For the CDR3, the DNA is TGTGCCAGCAGCTTTGTAGGGGAGGGGGGACGCCCGTCTTCGGGCTACACCTTC. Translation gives CASSFVGEGGRPSSGYTF.

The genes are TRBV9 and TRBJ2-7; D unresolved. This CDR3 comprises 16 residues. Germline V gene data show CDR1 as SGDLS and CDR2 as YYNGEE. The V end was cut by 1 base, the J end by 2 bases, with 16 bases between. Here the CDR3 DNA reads TGTGCCAGCAGCGTAATAAACTCTCCTAAGACCTACGAGCAGTACTTC. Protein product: CASSVINSPKTYEQYF. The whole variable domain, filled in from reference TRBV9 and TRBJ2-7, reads DSGVTQTPKHLITATGQRVTLRCSPRSGDLSVYWYQQSLDQGLQFLIQYYNGEERAKGNILERFSAQQFPDLHSELNLSSLELGDSALYFCASSVINSPKTYEQYFGPGTRLTVT.

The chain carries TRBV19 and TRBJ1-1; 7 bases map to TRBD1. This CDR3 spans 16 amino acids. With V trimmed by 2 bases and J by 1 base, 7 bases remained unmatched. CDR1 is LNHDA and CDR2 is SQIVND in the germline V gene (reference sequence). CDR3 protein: CASSIRPGGWNTEAFF. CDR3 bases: TGTGCCAGTAGTATACGTCCAGGGGGGTGGAACACTGAAGCTTTCTTT.

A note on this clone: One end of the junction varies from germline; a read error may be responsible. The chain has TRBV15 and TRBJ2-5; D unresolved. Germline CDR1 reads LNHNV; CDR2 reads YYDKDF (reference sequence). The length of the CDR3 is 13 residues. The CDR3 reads CATSRDTQETQYF. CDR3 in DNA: TGTGCCACCAGCCGAGACACCCAAGAGACCCAGTACTTC.

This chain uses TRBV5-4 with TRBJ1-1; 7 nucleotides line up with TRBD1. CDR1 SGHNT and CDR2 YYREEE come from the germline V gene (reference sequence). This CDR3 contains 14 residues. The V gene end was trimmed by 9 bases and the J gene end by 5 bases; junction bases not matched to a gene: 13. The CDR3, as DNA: TGTGCCATCACCCTAAGGACAGGAGAAACTGAAGCTTTCTTT. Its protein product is CAITLRTGETEAFF.

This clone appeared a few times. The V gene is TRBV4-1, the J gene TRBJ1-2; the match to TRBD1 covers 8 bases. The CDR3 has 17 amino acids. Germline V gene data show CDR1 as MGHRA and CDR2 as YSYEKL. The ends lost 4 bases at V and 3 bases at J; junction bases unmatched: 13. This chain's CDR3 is CASSPTPGQEFDYGYTF. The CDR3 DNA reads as TGCGCCAGCAGCCCCACTCCGGGACAGGAATTTGACTATGGCTACACCTTC.

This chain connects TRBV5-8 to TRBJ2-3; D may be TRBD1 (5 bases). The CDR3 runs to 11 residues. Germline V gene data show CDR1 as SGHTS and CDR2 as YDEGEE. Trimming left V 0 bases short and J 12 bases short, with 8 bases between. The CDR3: CASSLARAQYF. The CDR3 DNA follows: TGTGCCAGCAGCTTGGCCAGGGCCCAGTATTTT.

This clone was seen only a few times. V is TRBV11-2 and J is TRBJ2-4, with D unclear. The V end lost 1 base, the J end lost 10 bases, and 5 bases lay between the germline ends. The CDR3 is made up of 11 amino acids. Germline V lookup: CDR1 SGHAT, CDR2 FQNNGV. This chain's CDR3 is CASSLASIQYF. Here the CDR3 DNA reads TGTGCCAGCAGCTTAGCGAGTATTCAGTACTTC.

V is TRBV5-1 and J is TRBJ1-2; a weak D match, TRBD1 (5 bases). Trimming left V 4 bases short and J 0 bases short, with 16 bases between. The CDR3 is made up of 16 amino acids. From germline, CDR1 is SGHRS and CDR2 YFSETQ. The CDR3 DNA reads TGCGCCAGCAGCCCCGAGGGACGGAAAGCTAACTATGGCTACACCTTC. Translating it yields CASSPEGRKANYGYTF.

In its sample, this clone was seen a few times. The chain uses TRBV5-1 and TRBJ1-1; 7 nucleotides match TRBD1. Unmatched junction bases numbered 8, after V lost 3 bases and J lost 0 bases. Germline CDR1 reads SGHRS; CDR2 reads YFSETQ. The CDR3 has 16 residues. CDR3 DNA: TGCGCCAGCAGCTCCGTTGGGACAGATTTGAACACTGAAGCTTTCTTT. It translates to CASSSVGTDLNTEAFF.

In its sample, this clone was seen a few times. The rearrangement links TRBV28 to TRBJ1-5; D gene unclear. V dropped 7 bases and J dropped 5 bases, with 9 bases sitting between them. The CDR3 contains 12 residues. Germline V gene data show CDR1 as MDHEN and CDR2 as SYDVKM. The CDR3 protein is CASKGGDQPQHF. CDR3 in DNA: TGTGCCAGCAAGGGTGGCGATCAGCCCCAGCATTTT. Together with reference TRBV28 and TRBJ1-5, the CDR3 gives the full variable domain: DVKVTQSSRYLVKRTGEKVFLECVQDMDHENMFWYRQDPGLGLRLIYFSYDVKMKEKGDIPEGYSVSREKKERFSLILESASTNQTSMYLCASKGGDQPQHFGDGTRLSIL.

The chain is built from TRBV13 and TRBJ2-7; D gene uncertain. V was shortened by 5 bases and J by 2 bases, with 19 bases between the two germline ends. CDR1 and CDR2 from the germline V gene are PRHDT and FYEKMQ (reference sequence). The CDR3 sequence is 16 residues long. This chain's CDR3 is CASSASWIGPPYEQYF. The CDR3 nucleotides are TGTGCCAGCAGCGCCTCCTGGATTGGGCCCCCCTACGAGCAGTACTTC.